Shown below are 7 T cell receptor beta chains from a single sample sequenced in a study of T cells in Graves' hyperthyroidism and ophthalmopathy. Regions amplified from RNA transcripts were the TCR beta CDR3 regions. First-round RT-PCR targeting the TCR CDR3 was performed with the HTBI primer set. TCRdb reprocessed the multiplex PCR reads via MiXCR and lists one record per CDR3 protein. The table has hundreds of thousands of distinct CDR3 sequences, around a fifth seen once. The sequenced sample was blood. These TCRs come from a woman in her seventies with Graves' ophthalmopathy.

J is TRBJ2-1 and V is TRBV11-3, with 9 bases fitting TRBD2. V was clipped by 3 bases and J by 5 bases; unmatched bases: 11. The CDR3 runs 17 residues. Germline CDR1 is SGHNT and CDR2 is YENEEA. The CDR3: CASSFNPTSGLNNEQFF. DNA for the CDR3: TGTGCCAGCAGCTTCAATCCGACTAGCGGCCTCAACAATGAGCAGTTCTTC.

CDR3 sequence reads: CIGTGYNEQFF. In DNA form, the CDR3 reads TGCATCGGGACGGGCTACAATGAGCAGTTCTTC. The rearrangement joins TRBV29-1 to TRBJ2-1; either TRBD1 or TRBD2 may fit D (5 bases each). Germline V gives CDR1 SQVTM, CDR2 ANQGSEA. The CDR3 is 11 amino acids.

The chain has TRBV20-1 and TRBJ2-1; no definite D call. The germline V and J ends were trimmed by 0 bases and 4 bases, with 13 bases remaining between them. The CDR3 totals 15 residues. Per germline, CDR1 DFQATT and CDR2 SNEGSKA (reference sequence). The CDR3: CSARDISSIYNEQFF. In nucleotides, the CDR3 is TGCAGTGCTAGAGATATAAGCAGTATTTACAATGAGCAGTTCTTC.

This rearrangement joins TRBV20-1 to TRBJ1-5; 9 bases are shared with TRBD1. Trimming took 5 bases from V and 8 from J; bases not matched to a gene: 13. CDR1 is DFQATT, CDR2 SNEGSKA, per germline (reference sequence). This CDR3 spans 15 amino acids. CDR3 residues: CSAQSQQGAGEPQHF. DNA of the CDR3: TGCAGTGCTCAAAGCCAACAGGGGGCTGGGGAGCCCCAGCATTTT.

The rearrangement links TRBV28 to TRBJ2-7, with no clear D. The CDR3 spans 12 residues. Germline V gives CDR1 MDHEN, CDR2 SYDVKM. Trimming stripped 6 bases from V and 7 bases from J, with 13 bases between. CDR3 region: CASSGFRQEQYF. For the CDR3, the DNA is TGTGCCAGCAGCGGATTTAGGCAGGAGCAGTACTTC.

The CDR3 sequence is CSALEQGAEKLFF. The CDR3 nucleotides are TGCAGCGCCCTAGAACAGGGGGCTGAAAAACTGTTTTTT. This chain links TRBV29-1 with TRBJ1-4; 9 bases align to TRBD1. CDR1 is SQVTM, CDR2 ANQGSEA, per germline. The J segment lost 7 bases and the V segment lost 7 bases, leaving 7 bases of the junction unmatched. The CDR3 has 13 amino acids.

This clonotype showed up just a few times. The chain recombines TRBV5-4 with TRBJ2-1; possible D gene TRBD1, 6 bases. CDR1 and CDR2 (germline): SGHNT, YYREEE (reference sequence). V lost 2 bases, J lost 4 bases, and 10 bases lay in between. This CDR3 has 14 residues. Written as DNA, the CDR3 is TGTGCCAGCAGCTTCGGCAGGGGATACAATGAGCAGTTCTTC. This translates into CASSFGRGYNEQFF.